This is a list of T cell receptor beta chains from one sample in a study of blood T cell repertoires in COVID-19. Data came from immunoSEQ multiplex PCR; TCRdb stores just in-frame clones and leaves some out. The repertoire consists of about 100,000 clones, with 70% to 90% occurring once and the leading ten covering 4.5% to 6%. Sequencing was done on a sample of peripheral blood. Receptors were obtained from a middle-aged man with active or convalescent COVID-19. CDR3s include the opening cysteine and the closing phenylalanine or tryptophan. A D gene is named only where the DNA matches it firmly. Clone size is stated in some rows and not others, as once, few, many or a class when expanded.

clone size	D gene	V gene	J gene	CDR3 DNA	CDR3 protein
few	TRBD1	TRBV11-2	TRBJ1-1	TGTGCCAGCAGCTTAATCCCCGACAGGGCCGCTTTCTTT	CASSLIPDRAAFF
.	.	TRBV6-5	TRBJ1-1	TGTGCCAGCACTGCAGGGCATACTGAAGCTTTCTTT	CASTAGHTEAFF
.	.	TRBV10-2	TRBJ1-2	TGCGCCAGCAGTGCTACAGGGACTGGCTACACCTTC	CASSATGTGYTF
.	TRBD2	TRBV9	TRBJ2-3	TGTGCCAGCAGCGCCATAGCGGGAAGCACAGATACGCAGTATTTT	CASSAIAGSTDTQYF
.	.	TRBV5-4	TRBJ2-2	TGTGCCAGCAGCTTACCAGCGGCGAACACCGGGGAGCTGTTTTTT	CASSLPAANTGELFF
.	TRBD1	TRBV7-2	TRBJ1-4	TGTGCCAGCAGCTTTCGGCAGGGGGCGACTAATGAAAAACTGTTTTTT	CASSFRQGATNEKLFF
.	TRBD2	TRBV7-3	TRBJ2-1	TGTGCCAGCAGCTTAACAGGGACTAGCGAGTACAATGAGCAGTTCTTC	CASSLTGTSEYNEQFF
.	TRBD2	TRBV7-9	TRBJ2-1	TGTGCCAGCCTGGGACTAGCGGGAGGGCCCTTCAATGAGCAGTTCTTC	CASLGLAGGPFNEQFF
.	TRBD1	TRBV7-2	TRBJ2-3	TGTGCCAGCAGCTTAAGAGGGGGCGGTAGGGATACGCAGTATTTT	CASSLRGGGRDTQYF
.	.	TRBV7-9	TRBJ1-5	TGTGCCGGCTCGGGCAGGGCCGATCAGCCCCAGCATTTT	CAGSGRADQPQHF
.	.	TRBV7-8	TRBJ2-5	TGTGCCAGCTTTAGGGGCAAAGGAGAGACCCAGTACTTC	CASFRGKGETQYF
.	.	TRBV5-1	TRBJ2-3	TGCGCCAGCAGCAGTAGTAATACAGATACGCAGTATTTT	CASSSSNTDTQYF
.	TRBD1	TRBV6-6	TRBJ1-6	TGTGCCAGCAGTCCGGACAGGGGGCGAAGAAGGAATTCACCCCTCCACTTT	CASSPDRGRRRNSPLHF
.	.	TRBV6-5	TRBJ2-5	TGTGCCAGCAGGCGGGGCTTACAAGAGACCCAGTACTTC	CASRRGLQETQYF
.	TRBD2	TRBV24-1	TRBJ2-3	TGTGCCACCAGTGATTTGCGCTCAACTAGCGGGAGATCTGATACGCAGTATTTT	CATSDLRSTSGRSDTQYF
.	TRBD2	TRBV28	TRBJ2-3	TGTGCCAGCAGTTTCCAGGGGGGGCTAGCGGGAGGAACAGATACGCAGTATTTT	CASSFQGGLAGGTDTQYF
once	.	TRBV5-8	TRBJ1-5	TGTGCCAGCAGCTGGGGGCCCAATCAGCCCCAGCATTTT	CASSWGPNQPQHF
.	.	TRBV28	TRBJ1-3	TGTGCCAGCACCCAGGGGTTGCCTGGAAACACCATATATTTT	CASTQGLPGNTIYF
once	.	TRBV6-5	TRBJ1-3	TGTGCCAGCGGGGGGTCCTCTGGAAACACCATATATTTT	CASGGSSGNTIYF
once	TRBD2	TRBV7-8	TRBJ2-2	TGTGCCAGCTTCCCGACTAGCGGTAACACCGGGGAGCTGTTTTTT	CASFPTSGNTGELFF
.	TRBD1	TRBV28	TRBJ1-2	TGTGCCAGCAGTCCATGGACAGGGGGGTATGGCTACACCTTC	CASSPWTGGYGYTF
.	.	TRBV23-1	TRBJ1-2	TGCGCCAGCAGCCTCCAGGCGGAGGCTCTCAAAGGCGGCTACACCTTC	CASSLQAEALKGGYTF
.	TRBD2	TRBV5-6	TRBJ2-3	TGTGCCAGCAGCTTCCTAACGACTAGCGGGATCACAGATACGCAGTATTTT	CASSFLTTSGITDTQYF
.	TRBD2	TRBV4-3	TRBJ2-1	TGCGCCAGCAGTCCGGAGGGACTAGCGGTCAATGAGCAGTTCTTC	CASSPEGLAVNEQFF
.	.	TRBV28	TRBJ1-3	TGTGCCAGCAGTTTACCAGGAATCTCTGGAAACACCATATATTTT	CASSLPGISGNTIYF
.	TRBD1	TRBV10-3	TRBJ1-1	TGTGCCATCAACCGACAGGGGGGCACTGAAGCTTTCTTT	CAINRQGGTEAFF
.	.	TRBV4-3	TRBJ1-5	TGCGCCAGCAGCCAAGTTATTGATCAGCCCCAGCATTTT	CASSQVIDQPQHF
.	TRBD1	TRBV2	TRBJ1-4	TGTGCCAGCAGGTCCGGGACAGGGGGTAATGAAAAACTGTTTTTT	CASRSGTGGNEKLFF
.	TRBD1	TRBV6-5	TRBJ1-1	TGTGCCAGCAGACAAACAGGGGCGGTCACTGAAGCTTTCTTT	CASRQTGAVTEAFF
.	.	TRBV3-1/TRBV3-2	TRBJ2-7	TGTGCCAGCAGCCAAGGGCTGACTGGGTACGAGCAGTACTTC	CASSQGLTGYEQYF
.	TRBD1	TRBV2	TRBJ2-7	TGTGCCAGCAGCACCGGGACAGGGTCCTACGAGCAGTACTTC	CASSTGTGSYEQYF
.	TRBD1	TRBV27	TRBJ1-5	TGTGCCAGCAGTTTTACAGGGGGAAATCAGCCCCAGCATTTT	CASSFTGGNQPQHF
.	.	TRBV6-4	TRBJ2-1	TGTGCCAGCAGTGACTCGCCAGGGAAGGACAATGAGCAGTTCTTC	CASSDSPGKDNEQFF
.	TRBD1	TRBV28	TRBJ1-4	TGTGCCAGCAGTTCCCCGGGACAGCGGCGAGAAAAACTGTTTTTT	CASSSPGQRREKLFF